The clone carrying this T cell receptor (beta chain) showed up just once. No antigen is known for it. Sequencing used immunoSEQ multiplex PCR; TCRdb keeps in-frame clones, though not all of them. This sample yields around 10,000 clones, of which 95% to 97% are seen a single time; around 0.86% belongs to the top ten. The data originate from a study of monozygotic twins with cystic fibrosis. About the research overall: Library input was approximately 3.1 micrograms of fragmented DNA, with approximately 16 PCR cycles. Study conclusions and caveats: Monozygotic CF twins shared more identical nucleotide clonotypes than unrelated patients.

CDR1 and CDR2 (germline): MDHEN, SYDVKM. Trimming took off 7 bases at V and 0 bases at J, with 15 bases between the two ends. The CDR3 length is 16 residues. The gene calls are TRBV28 and TRBJ2-2, with D possibly being TRBD1 (5 bases). The TCR was taken from a boy aged 5-17 years with cystic fibrosis. Sequenced input: blood. The CDR3 sequence: CASTSNRHSNTGELFF. The CDR3, as DNA: TGTGCCAGCACCTCGAACAGGCACTCGAACACCGGGGAGCTGTTTTTT.